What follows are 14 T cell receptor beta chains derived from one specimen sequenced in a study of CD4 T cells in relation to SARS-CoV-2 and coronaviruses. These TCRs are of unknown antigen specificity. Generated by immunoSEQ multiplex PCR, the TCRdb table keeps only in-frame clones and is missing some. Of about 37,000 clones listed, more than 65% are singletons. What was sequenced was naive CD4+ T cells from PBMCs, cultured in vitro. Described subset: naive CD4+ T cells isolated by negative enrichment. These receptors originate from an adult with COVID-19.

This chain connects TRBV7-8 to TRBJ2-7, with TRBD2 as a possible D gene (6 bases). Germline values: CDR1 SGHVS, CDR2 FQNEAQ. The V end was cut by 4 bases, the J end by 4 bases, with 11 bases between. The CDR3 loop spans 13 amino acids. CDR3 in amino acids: CASSSGLLYEQYF. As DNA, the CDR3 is TGTGCCAGCAGCTCAGGACTATTGTACGAGCAGTACTTC.

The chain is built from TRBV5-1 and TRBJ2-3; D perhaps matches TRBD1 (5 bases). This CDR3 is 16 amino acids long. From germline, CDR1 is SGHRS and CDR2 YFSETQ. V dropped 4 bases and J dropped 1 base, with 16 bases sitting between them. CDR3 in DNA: TGCGCCAGCAGCCCCCAGGGTGGTCTACGCACAGATACGCAGTATTTT. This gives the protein CASSPQGGLRTDTQYF.

In DNA form, the CDR3 reads TGCAGCGTCCTGAGGGTGATAGGAGGAATGGCAGATACGCAGTATTTT. Protein sequence: CSVLRVIGGMADTQYF. The chain links TRBV29-1 to TRBJ2-3; a possible D gene is TRBD2 (5 bases). The V and J ends lost 6 bases and 4 bases respectively, with 23 bases between them. The CDR3 runs to 16 residues. Looked up from germline, CDR1 is SQVTM and CDR2 is ANQGSEA.

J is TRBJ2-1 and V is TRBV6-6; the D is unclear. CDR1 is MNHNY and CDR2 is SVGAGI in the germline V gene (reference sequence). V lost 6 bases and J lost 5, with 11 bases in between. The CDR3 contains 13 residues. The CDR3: CASRPSRNNEQFF. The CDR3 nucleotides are TGTGCCAGCAGACCGAGTCGGAACAATGAGCAGTTCTTC.

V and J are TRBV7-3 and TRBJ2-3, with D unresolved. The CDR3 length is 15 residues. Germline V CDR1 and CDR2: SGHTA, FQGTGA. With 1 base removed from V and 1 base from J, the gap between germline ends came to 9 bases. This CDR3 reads CASSLIGFGTDTQYF. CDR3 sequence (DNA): TGTGCCAGCAGCTTAATCGGGTTTGGCACAGATACGCAGTATTTT.

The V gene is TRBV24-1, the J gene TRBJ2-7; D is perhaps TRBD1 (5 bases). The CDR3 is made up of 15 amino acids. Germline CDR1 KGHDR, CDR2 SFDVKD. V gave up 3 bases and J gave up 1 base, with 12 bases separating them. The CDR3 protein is CATSDTTGGSYEQYF. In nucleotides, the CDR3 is TGTGCCACCAGTGATACTACAGGTGGATCCTACGAGCAGTACTTC.

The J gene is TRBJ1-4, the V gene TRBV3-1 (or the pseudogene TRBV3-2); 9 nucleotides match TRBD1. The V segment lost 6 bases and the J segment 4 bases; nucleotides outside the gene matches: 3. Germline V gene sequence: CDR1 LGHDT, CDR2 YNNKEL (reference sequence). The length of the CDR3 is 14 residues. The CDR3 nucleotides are TGTGCCAGCAGGCAGACAGGGGGTAATGAAAAACTGTTTTTT. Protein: CASRQTGGNEKLFF.

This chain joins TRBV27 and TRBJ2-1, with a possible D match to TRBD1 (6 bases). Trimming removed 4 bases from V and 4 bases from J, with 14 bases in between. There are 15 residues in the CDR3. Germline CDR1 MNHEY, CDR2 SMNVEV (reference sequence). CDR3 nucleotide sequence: TGTGCCAGCAGTTCCCAGGGGCGAATATACAATGAGCAGTTCTTC. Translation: CASSSQGRIYNEQFF.

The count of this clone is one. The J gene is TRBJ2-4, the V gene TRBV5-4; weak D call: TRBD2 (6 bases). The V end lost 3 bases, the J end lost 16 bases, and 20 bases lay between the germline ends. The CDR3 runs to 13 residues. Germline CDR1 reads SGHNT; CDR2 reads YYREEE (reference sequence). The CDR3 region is CASSSVGTGLSYF. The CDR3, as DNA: TGTGCCAGCAGCTCCGTGGGGACCGGACTAAGTTACTTC.

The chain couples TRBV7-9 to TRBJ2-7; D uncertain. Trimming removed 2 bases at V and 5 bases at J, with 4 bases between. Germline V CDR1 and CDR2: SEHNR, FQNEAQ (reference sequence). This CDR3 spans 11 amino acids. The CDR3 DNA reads TGTGCCAGCAGCTTATTCGACGAGCAGTACTTC. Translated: CASSLFDEQYF.

Here the CDR3 DNA reads TGTGCCATCAGTGAGTCGACGGACCTCTATGGCTACACCTTC. Translating gives CAISESTDLYGYTF. This sequence joins TRBV10-3 and TRBJ1-2; no clear D. CDR3 size: 14 residues. The germline V gene has CDR1 ENHRY and CDR2 SYGVKD. Trimming removed 0 bases from V and 4 bases from J, with 9 bases in between.

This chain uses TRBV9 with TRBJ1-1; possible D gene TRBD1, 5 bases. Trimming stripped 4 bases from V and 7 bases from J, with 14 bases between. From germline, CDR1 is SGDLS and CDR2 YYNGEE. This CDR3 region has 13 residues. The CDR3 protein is CASSPGEYFEAFF. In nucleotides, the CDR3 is TGTGCCAGCAGCCCGGGGGAGTATTTTGAAGCTTTCTTT.

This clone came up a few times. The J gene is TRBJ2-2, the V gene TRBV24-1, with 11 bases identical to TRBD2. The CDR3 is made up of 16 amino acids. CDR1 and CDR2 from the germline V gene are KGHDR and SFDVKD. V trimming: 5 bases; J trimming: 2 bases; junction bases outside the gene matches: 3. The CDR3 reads CATSGTSGSNTGELFF. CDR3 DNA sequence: TGTGCCACCAGTGGTACTAGCGGGAGCAACACCGGGGAGCTGTTTTTT.

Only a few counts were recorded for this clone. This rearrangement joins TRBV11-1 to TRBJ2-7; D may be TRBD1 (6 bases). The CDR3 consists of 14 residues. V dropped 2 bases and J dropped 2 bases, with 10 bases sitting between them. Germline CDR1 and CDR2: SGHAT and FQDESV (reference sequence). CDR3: CASSLSEGAYEQYF. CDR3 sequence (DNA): TGTGCCAGCAGCTTAAGTGAGGGGGCCTACGAGCAGTACTTC.